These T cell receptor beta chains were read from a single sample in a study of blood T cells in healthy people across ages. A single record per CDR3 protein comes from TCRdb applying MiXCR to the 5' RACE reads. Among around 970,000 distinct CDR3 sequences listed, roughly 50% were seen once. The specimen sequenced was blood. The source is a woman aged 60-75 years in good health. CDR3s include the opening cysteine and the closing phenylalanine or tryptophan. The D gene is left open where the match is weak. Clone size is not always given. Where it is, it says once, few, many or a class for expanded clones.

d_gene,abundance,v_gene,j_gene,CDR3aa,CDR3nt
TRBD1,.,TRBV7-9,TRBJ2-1,CASSRKPETGSDEQFF,TGTGCCAGCAGCCGGAAACCAGAGACAGGGAGCGATGAGCAGTTCTTC
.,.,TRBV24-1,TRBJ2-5,CATSDALVQETQYF,TGTGCCACCAGTGATGCCTTAGTACAAGAGACCCAGTACTTC
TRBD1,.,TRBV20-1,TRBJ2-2,CSADRGTAGELFF,TGCAGTGCGGACAGGGGTACGGCCGGGGAGCTGTTTTTT
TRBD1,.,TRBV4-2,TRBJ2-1,CASSQRETGGLRYNEQFF,TGTGCCAGCAGCCAAAGGGAGACAGGGGGCCTCCGATACAATGAGCAGTTCTTC
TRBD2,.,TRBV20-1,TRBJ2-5,CSASHVAGGQETQYF,TGCAGTGCTAGCCATGTGGCGGGGGGTCAAGAGACCCAGTACTTC
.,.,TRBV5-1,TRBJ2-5,CASSDQGRETQYF,TGCGCCAGCAGCGACCAGGGGCGGGAGACCCAGTACTTC
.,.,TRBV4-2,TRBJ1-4,CASSQDSAVRNEKLFF,TGTGCCAGCAGCCAAGATTCGGCGGTGCGAAATGAAAAACTGTTTTTT
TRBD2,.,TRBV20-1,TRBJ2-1,CSARPGLAGGPQFF,TGCAGTGCTAGACCGGGACTAGCGGGAGGGCCGCAGTTCTTC
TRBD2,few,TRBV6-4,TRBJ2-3,CASSEVAGVLSTDTQYF,TGTGCCAGCAGTGAAGTAGCGGGAGTCCTCAGCACAGATACGCAGTATTTT
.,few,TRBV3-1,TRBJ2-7,CASSQAGRVGAYEQYF,TGTGCCAGCAGCCAAGCCGGGAGAGTAGGAGCCTACGAGCAGTACTTC
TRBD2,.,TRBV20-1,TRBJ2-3,CSALKPGRANTDTQYF,TGCAGTGCTCTCAAGCCCGGGAGGGCAAACACAGATACGCAGTATTTT
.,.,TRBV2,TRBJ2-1,CASSGETGSPDNEQFF,TGTGCCAGCAGTGGAGAGACAGGTAGCCCAGACAATGAGCAGTTCTTC